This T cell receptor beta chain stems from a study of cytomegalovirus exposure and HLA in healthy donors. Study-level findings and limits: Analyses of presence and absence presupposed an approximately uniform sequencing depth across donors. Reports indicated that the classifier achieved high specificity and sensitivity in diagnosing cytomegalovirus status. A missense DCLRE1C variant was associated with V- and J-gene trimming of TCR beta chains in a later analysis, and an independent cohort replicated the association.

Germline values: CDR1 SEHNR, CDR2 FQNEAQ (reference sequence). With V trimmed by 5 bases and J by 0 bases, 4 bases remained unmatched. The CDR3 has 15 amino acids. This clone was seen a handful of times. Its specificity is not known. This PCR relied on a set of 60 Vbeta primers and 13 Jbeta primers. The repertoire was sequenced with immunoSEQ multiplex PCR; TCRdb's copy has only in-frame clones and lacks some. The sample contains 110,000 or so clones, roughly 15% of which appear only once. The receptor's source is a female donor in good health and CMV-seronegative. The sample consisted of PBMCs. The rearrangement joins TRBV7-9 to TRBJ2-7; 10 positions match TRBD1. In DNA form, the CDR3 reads TGTGCCAGCAGCGAGGGGACAGGGGTCTCCTACGAGCAGTACTTC. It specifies CASSEGTGVSYEQYF.